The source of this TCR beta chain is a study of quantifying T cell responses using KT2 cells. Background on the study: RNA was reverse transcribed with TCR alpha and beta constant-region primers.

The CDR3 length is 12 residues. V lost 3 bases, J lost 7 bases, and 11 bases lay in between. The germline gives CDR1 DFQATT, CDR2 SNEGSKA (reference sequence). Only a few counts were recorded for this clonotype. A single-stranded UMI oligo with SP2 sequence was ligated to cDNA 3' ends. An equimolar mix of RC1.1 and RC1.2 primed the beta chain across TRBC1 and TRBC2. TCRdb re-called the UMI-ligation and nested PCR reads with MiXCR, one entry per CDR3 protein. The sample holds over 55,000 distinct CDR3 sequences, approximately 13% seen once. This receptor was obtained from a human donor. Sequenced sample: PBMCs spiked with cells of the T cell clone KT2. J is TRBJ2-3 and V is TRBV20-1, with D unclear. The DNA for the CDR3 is TGCAGTGCTAGGGAAGGCCTAAATACGCAGTATTTT. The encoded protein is CSAREGLNTQYF.